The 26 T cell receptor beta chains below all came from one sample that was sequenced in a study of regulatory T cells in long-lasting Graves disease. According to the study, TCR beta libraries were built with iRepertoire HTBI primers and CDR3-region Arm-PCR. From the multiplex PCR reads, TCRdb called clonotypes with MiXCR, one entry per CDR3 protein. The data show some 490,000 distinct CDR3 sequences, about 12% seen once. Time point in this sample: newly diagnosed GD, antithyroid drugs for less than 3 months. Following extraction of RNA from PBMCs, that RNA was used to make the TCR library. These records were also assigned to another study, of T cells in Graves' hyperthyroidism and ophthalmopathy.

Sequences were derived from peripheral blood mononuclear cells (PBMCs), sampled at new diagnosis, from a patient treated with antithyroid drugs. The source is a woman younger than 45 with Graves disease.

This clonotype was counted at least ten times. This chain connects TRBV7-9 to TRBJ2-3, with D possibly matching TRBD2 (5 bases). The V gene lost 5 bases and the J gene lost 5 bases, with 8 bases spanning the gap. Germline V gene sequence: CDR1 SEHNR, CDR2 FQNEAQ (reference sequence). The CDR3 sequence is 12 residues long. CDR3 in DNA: TGTGCCAGCAGCGTCGGACTAGATACGCAGTATTTT. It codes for CASSVGLDTQYF.

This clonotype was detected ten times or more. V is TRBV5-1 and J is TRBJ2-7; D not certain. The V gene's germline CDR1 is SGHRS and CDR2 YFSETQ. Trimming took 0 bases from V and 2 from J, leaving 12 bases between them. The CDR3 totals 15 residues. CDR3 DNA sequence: TGCGCCAGCAGCTTGGTGGTAATGGGGACCTACGAGCAGTACTTC. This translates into CASSLVVMGTYEQYF.

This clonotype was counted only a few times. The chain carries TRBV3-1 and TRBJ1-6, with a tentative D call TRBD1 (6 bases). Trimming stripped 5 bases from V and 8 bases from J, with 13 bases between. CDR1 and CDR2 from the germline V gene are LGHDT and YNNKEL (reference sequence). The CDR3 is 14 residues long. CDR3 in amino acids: CASSARDNHSPLHF. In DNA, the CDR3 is TGTGCCAGCAGCGCCCGGGACAACCATTCACCCCTCCACTTT.

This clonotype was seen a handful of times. The CDR3 here is CASGLEPGLARFF. As DNA, the CDR3 is TGTGCTAGTGGTTTGGAGCCGGGACTAGCTCGGTTCTTC. J is TRBJ2-1 and V is TRBV12-5; TRBD2 matches 9 bases. The CDR3 covers 13 residues. Unmatched junction bases numbered 7, after V lost 1 base and J lost 15 bases. In germline, CDR1 is LGHNT, CDR2 FRNRAP.

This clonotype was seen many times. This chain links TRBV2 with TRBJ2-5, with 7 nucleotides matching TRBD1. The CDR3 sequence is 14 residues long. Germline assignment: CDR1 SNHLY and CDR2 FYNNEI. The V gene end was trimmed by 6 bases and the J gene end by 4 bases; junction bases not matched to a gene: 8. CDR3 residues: CASRETGWRETQYF. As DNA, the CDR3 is TGTGCCAGCAGGGAGACAGGGTGGCGAGAGACCCAGTACTTC.

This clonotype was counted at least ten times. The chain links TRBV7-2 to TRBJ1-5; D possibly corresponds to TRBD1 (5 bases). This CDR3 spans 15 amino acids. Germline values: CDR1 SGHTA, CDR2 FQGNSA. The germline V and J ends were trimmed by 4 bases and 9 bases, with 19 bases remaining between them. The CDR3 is CASSWDRTPERPQHF. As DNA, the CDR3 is TGTGCCAGCAGCTGGGACCGCACCCCCGAGCGGCCCCAGCATTTT.

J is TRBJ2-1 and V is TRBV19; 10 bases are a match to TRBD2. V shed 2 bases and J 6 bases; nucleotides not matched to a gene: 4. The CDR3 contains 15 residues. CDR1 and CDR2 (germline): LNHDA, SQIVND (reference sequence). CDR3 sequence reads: CASSIMSGRGNEQFF. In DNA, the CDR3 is TGTGCCAGTAGTATAATGAGCGGGAGGGGCAATGAGCAGTTCTTC.

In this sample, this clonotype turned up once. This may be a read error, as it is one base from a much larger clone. The CDR3 region is CASSPLRTSGRYEQFF. CDR3 DNA: TGCGCCAGCAGCCCCCTCCGGACTAGCGGGAGGTACGAGCAGTTCTTC. This sequence joins TRBV25-1 and TRBJ2-3; 14 bases align to TRBD2. The end of the DNA aligns better with TRBJ2-1, so the J call may be wrong. CDR3 size: 16 residues. Germline lookup yields CDR1 MGHDK and CDR2 SYGVNS.

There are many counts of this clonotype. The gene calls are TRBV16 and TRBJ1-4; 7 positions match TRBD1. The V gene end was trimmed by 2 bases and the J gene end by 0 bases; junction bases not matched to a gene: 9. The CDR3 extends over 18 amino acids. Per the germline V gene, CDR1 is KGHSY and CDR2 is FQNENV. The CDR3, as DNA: TGTGCCAGCAGCCAAGGACAGGTCCCCAGAGCAACTAATGAAAAACTGTTTTTT. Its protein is CASSQGQVPRATNEKLFF.

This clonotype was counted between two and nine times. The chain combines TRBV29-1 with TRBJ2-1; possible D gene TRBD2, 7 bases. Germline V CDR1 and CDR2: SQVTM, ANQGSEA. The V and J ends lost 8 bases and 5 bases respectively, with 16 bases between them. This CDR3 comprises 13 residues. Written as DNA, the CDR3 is TGCAGCCCCACCCGGGGGGACAACAATGAGCAGTTCTTC. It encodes CSPTRGDNNEQFF.

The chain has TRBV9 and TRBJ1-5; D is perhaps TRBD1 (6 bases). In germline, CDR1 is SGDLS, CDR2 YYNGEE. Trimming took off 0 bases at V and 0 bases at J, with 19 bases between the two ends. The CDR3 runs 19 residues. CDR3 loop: CASSVGKYRELYSNQPQHF. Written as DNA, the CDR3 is TGTGCCAGCAGCGTAGGAAAGTACAGGGAGCTTTATAGCAATCAGCCCCAGCATTTT.

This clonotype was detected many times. The CDR3 nucleotides read TGTGCCAGCAGCTCCCGGCCTGAAGCTTTCTTT. Protein sequence: CASSSRPEAFF. V is TRBV11-2 and J is TRBJ1-1, with D unclear. The CDR3 loop spans 11 amino acids. The V and J ends lost 4 bases and 6 bases respectively, with 6 bases between them. Germline V CDR1 and CDR2: SGHAT, FQNNGV.

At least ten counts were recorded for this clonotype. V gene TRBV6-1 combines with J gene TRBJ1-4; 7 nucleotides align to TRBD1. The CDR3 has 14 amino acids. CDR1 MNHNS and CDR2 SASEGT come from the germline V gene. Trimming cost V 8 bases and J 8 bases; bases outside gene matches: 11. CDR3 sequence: CASRPQGFGEKLFF. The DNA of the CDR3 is TGTGCCAGCCGACCACAGGGGTTTGGAGAAAAACTGTTTTTT.

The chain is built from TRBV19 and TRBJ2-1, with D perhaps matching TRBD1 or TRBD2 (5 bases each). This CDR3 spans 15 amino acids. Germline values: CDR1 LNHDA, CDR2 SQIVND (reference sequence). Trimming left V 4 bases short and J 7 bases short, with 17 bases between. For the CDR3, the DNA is TGTGCCAGTAGTACCGTATATCCCAGGGAGAATGAGCAGTTCTTC. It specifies CASSTVYPRENEQFF.

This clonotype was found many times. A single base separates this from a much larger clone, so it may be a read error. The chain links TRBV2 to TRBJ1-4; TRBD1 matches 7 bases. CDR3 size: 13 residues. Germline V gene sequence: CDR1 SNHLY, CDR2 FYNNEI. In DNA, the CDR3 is TGTGCCAGCGACAGGGAAACTAATGGAAAACTGTTTTTT. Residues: CASDRETNGKLFF.

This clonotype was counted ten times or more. This CDR3 reads CASSLAGSYNEQFF. The CDR3 coding sequence is TGTGCCAGCAGCTTAGCGGGATCCTACAATGAGCAGTTCTTC. The chain combines TRBV11-2 with TRBJ2-1, with D possibly being TRBD2 (5 bases). CDR3 length equals 14 residues. The germline gives CDR1 SGHAT, CDR2 FQNNGV. The V end was cut by 1 base, the J end by 1 base, with 5 bases between.

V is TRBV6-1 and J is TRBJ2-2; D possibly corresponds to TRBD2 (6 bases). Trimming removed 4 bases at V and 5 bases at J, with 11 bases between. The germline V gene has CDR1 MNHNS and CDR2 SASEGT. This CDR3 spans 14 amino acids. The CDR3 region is CASSVRDFTGELFF. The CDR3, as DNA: TGTGCCAGCAGTGTCCGGGACTTTACCGGGGAGCTGTTTTTT.

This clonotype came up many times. DNA for the CDR3: TGTGCCAGTAGTATAGTATTCCCTAATACGGGGAACACTGAAGCTTTCTTT. Protein: CASSIVFPNTGNTEAFF. This chain connects TRBV19 to TRBJ1-1; no clear D. From germline, CDR1 is LNHDA and CDR2 SQIVND (reference sequence). The CDR3 is 17 residues long. The V and J ends lost 1 base and 1 base respectively, with 16 bases between them.

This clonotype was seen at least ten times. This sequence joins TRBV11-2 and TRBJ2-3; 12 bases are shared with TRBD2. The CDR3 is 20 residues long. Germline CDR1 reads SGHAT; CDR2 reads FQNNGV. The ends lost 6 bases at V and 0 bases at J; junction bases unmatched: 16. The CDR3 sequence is CASSNTPGLAGFSSTDTQYF. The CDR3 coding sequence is TGTGCCAGCAGTAATACCCCTGGACTAGCGGGATTCTCCAGCACAGATACGCAGTATTTT.

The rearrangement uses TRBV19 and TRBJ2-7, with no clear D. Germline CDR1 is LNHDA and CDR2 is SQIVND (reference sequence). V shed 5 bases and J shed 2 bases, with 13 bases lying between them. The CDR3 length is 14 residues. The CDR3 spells CASSSHGSTYEQYF. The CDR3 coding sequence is TGTGCCAGTAGTTCGCACGGTAGCACCTACGAGCAGTACTTC.

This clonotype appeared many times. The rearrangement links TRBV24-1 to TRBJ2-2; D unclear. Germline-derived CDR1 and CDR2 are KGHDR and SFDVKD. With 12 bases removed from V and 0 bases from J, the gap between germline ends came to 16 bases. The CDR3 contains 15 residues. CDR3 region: CAAATRSSNTGELFF. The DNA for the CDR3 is TGTGCCGCCGCCACCCGCAGTTCGAACACCGGGGAGCTGTTTTTT.

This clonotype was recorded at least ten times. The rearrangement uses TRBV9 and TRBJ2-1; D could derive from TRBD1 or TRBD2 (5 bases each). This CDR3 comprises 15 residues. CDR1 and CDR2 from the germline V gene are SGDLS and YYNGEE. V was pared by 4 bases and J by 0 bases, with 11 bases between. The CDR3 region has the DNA TGTGCCAGCAGCACCGACGGGGCCTCCTACAATGAGCAGTTCTTC. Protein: CASSTDGASYNEQFF. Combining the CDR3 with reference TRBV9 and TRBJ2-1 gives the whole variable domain DSGVTQTPKHLITATGQRVTLRCSPRSGDLSVYWYQQSLDQGLQFLIQYYNGEERAKGNILERFSAQQFPDLHSELNLSSLELGDSALYFCASSTDGASYNEQFFGPGTRLTVL.

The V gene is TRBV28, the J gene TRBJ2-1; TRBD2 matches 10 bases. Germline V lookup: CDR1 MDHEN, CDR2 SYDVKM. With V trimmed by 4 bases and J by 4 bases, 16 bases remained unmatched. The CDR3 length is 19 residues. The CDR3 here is CASSWYLNPKTSGYNEQFF. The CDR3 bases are TGTGCCAGCAGTTGGTATCTTAATCCGAAGACTAGCGGGTACAATGAGCAGTTCTTC.

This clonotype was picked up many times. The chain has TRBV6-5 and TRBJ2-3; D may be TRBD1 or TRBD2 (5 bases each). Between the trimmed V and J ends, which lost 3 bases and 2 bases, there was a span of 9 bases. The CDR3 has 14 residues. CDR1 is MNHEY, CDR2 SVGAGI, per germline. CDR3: CASSYVGTTDTQYF. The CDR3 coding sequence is TGTGCCAGCAGTTATGTGGGGACCACAGATACGCAGTATTTT.

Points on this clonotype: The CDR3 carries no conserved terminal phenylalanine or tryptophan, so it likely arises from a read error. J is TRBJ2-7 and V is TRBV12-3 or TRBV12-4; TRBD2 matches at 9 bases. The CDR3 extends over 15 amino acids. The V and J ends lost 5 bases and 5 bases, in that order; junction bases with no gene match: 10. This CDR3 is CASSPWTSERNEQYL. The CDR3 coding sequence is TGTGCCAGCAGTCCCTGGACTAGCGAGAGAAACGAGCAGTACCTC.

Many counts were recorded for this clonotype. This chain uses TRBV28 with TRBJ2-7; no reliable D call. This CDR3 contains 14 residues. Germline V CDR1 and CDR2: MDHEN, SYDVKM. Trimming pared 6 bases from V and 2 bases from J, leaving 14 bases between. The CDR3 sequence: CASRGVTFTYEQYF. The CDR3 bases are TGTGCCAGCAGGGGTGTCACGTTTACCTACGAGCAGTACTTC.